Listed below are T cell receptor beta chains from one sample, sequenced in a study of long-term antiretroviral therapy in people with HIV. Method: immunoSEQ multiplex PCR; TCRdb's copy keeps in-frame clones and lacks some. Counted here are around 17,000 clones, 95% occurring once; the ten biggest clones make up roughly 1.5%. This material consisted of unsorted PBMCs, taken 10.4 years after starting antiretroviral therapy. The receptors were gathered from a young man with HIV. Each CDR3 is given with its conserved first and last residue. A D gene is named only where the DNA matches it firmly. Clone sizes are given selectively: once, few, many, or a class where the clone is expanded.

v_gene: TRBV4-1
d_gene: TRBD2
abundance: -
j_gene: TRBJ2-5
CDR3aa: CASSQEARTSDKTQYF
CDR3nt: TGCGCCAGCAGCCAAGAGGCCAGGACTAGCGATAAGACCCAGTACTTC

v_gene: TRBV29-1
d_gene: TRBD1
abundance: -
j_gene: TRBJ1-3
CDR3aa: CSVAIDREAGNTIYF
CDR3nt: TGCAGCGTAGCGATTGACAGGGAGGCTGGAAACACCATATATTTT

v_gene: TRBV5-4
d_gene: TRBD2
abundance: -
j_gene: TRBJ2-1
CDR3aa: CASSLGSGGFDEQFF
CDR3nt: TGTGCCAGCAGCTTGGGTTCGGGGGGGTTCGATGAGCAGTTCTTC

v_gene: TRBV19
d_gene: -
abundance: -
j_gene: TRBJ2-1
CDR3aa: CASNENPHNEQFF
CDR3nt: TGTGCCAGTAATGAGAACCCCCACAATGAGCAGTTCTTC

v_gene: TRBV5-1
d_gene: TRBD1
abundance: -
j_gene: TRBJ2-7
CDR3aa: CASSLPRGQGASYEQYF
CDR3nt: TGCGCCAGCAGCTTACCTCGGGGACAGGGGGCTTCCTACGAGCAGTACTTC

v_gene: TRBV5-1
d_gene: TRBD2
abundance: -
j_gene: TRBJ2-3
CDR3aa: CASSLSVGLAGGPDTQYF
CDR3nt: TGCGCCAGCAGCCTCTCTGTGGGATTAGCGGGGGGGCCAGATACGCAGTATTTT

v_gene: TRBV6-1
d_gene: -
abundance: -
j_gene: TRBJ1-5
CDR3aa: CASSEWSQPQHF
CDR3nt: TGTGCCAGCAGTGAGTGGAGTCAGCCCCAGCATTTT

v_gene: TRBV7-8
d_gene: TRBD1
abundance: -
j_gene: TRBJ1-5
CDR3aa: CASSYSATGGNQPQHF
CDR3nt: TGTGCCAGCAGCTACTCCGCGACAGGGGGAAATCAGCCCCAGCATTTT

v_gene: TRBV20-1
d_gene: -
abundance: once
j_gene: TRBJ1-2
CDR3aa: CSARDWDGYTF
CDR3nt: TGCAGTGCTAGAGATTGGGATGGCTACACCTTC

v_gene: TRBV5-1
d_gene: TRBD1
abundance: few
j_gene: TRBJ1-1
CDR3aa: CASSFRGRGLQNTEAFF
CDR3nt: TGCGCCAGCAGCTTCAGGGGGCGCGGACTTCAGAACACTGAAGCTTTCTTT

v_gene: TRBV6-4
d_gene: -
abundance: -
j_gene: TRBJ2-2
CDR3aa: CASSDEAGLETGELFF
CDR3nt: TGTGCCAGCAGTGATGAGGCTGGGTTGGAGACCGGGGAGCTGTTTTTT

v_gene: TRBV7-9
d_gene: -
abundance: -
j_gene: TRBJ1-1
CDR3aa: CASSLEGLWAFF
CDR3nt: TGTGCCAGCAGCTTAGAGGGGCTGTGGGCTTTCTTT

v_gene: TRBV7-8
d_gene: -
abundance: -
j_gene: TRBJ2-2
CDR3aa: CASSLNGPGELFF
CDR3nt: TGTGCCAGCAGCTTAAATGGTCCCGGGGAGCTGTTTTTT

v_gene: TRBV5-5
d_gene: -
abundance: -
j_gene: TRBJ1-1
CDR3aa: CASSLGSQNTEAFF
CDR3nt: TGTGCCAGCAGCTTGGGCAGCCAGAACACTGAAGCTTTCTTT

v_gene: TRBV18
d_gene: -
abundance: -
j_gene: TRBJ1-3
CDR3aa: CASSRETGNTIYF
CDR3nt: TGTGCCAGCTCACGGGAGACTGGAAACACCATATATTTT

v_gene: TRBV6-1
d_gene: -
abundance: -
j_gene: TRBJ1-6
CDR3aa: CASSTGRDSPLHF
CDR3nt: TGTGCCAGCAGTACAGGGAGAGATTCACCCCTCCACTTT

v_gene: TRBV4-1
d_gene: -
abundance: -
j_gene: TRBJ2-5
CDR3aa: CASSQAPGLQETQYF
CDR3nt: TGCGCCAGCAGCCAAGCCCCGGGCCTTCAAGAGACCCAGTACTTC

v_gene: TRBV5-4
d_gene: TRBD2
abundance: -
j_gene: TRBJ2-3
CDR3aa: CASSAGLAGVTDTQYF
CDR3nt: TGTGCCAGCAGCGCGGGACTAGCGGGGGTTACAGATACGCAGTATTTT

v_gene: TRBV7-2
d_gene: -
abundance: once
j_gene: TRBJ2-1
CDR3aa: CASSPPSTEQFF
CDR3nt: TGTGCCAGCAGCCCCCCTAGCACTGAGCAGTTCTTC

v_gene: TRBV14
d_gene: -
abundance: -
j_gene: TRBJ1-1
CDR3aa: CASSHGPSEAFF
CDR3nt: TGTGCCAGCAGCCATGGGCCCTCTGAGGCTTTCTTT

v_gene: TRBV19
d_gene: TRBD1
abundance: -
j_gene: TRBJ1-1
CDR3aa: CASSTGQEYQNTEAFF
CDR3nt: TGTGCCAGTAGTACGGGACAGGAATACCAGAACACTGAAGCTTTCTTT

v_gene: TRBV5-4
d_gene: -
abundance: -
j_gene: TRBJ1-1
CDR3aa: CASSFFGSRAAEAFF
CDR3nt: TGTGCCAGCAGCTTCTTTGGGAGCAGGGCCGCTGAAGCTTTCTTT

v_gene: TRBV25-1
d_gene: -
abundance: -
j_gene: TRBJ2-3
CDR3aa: CASSEPGTDTQYF
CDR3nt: TGTGCCAGCAGTGAACCTGGCACAGATACGCAGTATTTT

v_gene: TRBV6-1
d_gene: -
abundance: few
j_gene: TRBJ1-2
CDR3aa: CATGRRSFGEGYTF
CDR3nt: TGTGCCACCGGACGGAGGTCGTTCGGCGAGGGCTACACCTTC

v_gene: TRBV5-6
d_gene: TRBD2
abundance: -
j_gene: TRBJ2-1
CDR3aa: CASSDPRLAGTGEQFF
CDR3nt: TGTGCCAGCAGCGACCCGAGACTAGCGGGTACGGGGGAGCAGTTCTTC

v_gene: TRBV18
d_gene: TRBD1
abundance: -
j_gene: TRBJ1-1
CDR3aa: CATKPGQGFGNTEAFF
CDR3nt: TGTGCCACTAAACCGGGACAGGGTTTCGGGAACACTGAAGCTTTCTTT

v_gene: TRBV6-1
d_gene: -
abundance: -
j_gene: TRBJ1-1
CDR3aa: CASSGPVGFMNTEAFF
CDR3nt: TGTGCCAGCAGTGGGCCCGTTGGATTCATGAACACTGAAGCTTTCTTT

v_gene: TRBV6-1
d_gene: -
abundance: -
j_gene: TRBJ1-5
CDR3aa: CAPKGQPQHF
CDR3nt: TGTGCCCCTAAGGGTCAGCCCCAGCATTTT

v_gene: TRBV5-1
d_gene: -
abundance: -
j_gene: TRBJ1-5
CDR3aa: CASSLGESQPQHF
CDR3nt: TGCGCCAGCAGCTTAGGGGAAAGTCAGCCCCAGCATTTT

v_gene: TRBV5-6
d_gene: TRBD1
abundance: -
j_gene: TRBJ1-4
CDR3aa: CASNRGGEKLFF
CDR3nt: TGTGCCAGCAACAGGGGCGGAGAAAAACTGTTTTTT

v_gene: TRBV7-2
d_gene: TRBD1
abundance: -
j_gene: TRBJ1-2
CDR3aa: CASSLGQEEYGYTF
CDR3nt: TGTGCCAGCAGCTTGGGACAGGAGGAGTATGGCTACACCTTC

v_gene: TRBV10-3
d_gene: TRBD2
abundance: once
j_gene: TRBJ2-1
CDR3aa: CAISGTSGGNEQFF
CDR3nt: TGTGCCATCAGTGGGACTAGCGGGGGGAATGAGCAGTTCTTC

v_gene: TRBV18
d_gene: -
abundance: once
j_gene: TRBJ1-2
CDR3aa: CASSPPGLTMGYTF
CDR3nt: TGTGCCAGCTCACCACCGGGACTCACTATGGGCTACACCTTC

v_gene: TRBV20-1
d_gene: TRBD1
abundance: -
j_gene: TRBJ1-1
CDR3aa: CSARPSLTGDF
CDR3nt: TGCAGTGCTAGACCCAGTCTCACAGGGGACTTT

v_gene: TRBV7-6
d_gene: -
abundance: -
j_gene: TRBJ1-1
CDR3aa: CASSLEAGAEAFF
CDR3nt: TGTGCCAGCAGCTTAGAAGCAGGGGCTGAAGCTTTCTTT

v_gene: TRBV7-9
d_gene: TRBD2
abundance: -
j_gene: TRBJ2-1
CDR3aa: CASSLGLAGAYNEQFF
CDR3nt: TGTGCCAGCAGCTTGGGACTAGCGGGGGCCTACAATGAGCAGTTCTTC

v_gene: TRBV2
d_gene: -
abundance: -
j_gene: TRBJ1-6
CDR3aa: CASSPLPGSYNSPLHF
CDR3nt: TGTGCCAGCAGTCCACTCCCCGGCTCCTATAATTCACCCCTCCACTTT

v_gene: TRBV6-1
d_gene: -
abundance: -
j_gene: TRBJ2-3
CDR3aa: CAIKSRPTDTQYF
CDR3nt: TGTGCCATAAAAAGCAGACCCACAGATACGCAGTATTTT

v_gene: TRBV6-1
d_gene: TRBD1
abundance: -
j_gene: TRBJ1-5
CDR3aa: CAPRGGEPGAQHF
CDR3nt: TGTGCCCCCAGGGGGGGGGAGCCAGGGGCCCAGCATTTT

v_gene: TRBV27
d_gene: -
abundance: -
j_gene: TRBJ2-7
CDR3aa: CASSPRPLGWSYEQYF
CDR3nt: TGTGCCAGCAGTCCGCGACCCCTGGGGTGGAGTTACGAGCAGTACTTC

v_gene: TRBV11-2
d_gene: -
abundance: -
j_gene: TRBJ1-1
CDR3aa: CASSFSTGGEAFF
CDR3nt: TGTGCCAGCAGCTTTTCTACAGGAGGAGAAGCTTTCTTT

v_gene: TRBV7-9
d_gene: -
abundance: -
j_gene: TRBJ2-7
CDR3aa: CASSLGRGPGHEQYF
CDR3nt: TGTGCCAGCAGCTTAGGTCGGGGCCCTGGGCACGAGCAGTACTTC

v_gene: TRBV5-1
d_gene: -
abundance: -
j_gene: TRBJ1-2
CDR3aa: CASSLITGSGYTF
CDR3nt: TGCGCCAGCAGCTTAATCACAGGGAGTGGCTACACCTTC

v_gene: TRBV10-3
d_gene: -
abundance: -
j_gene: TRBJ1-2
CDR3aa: CAIKGEGLVSGGYTF
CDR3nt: TGTGCCATCAAGGGGGAGGGTCTCGTCTCTGGGGGCTACACCTTC

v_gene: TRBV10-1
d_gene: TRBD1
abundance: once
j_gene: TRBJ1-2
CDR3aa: CASSESPAGQGTDGYTF
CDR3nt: TGCGCCAGCAGTGAGTCCCCGGCGGGACAGGGGACGGATGGCTACACCTTC

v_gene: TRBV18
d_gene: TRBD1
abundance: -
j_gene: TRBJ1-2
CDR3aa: CASSPLPRTGSYGYTF
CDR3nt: TGTGCCAGCTCACCACTTCCGCGGACAGGCTCCTATGGCTACACCTTC

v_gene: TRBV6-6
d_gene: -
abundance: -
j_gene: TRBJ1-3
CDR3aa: CASSLQGWGNTIYF
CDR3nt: TGTGCCAGCAGCCTCCAGGGGTGGGGAAACACCATATATTTT

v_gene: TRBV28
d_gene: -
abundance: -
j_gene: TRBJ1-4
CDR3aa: CASSFIADEKLFF
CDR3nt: TGTGCCAGCAGTTTTATTGCGGACGAAAAACTGTTTTTT

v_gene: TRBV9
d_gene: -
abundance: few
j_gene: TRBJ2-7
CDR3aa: CASSVGGTYEQYF
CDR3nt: TGTGCCAGCAGCGTAGGAGGTACCTACGAGCAGTACTTC

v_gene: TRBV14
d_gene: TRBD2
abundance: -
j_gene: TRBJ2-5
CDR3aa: CASSQSKGGIKETQYF
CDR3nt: TGTGCCAGCAGCCAAAGCAAGGGAGGGATAAAAGAGACCCAGTACTTC

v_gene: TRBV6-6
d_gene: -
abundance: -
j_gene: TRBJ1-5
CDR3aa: CASSPHDSNQPQHF
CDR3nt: TGTGCCAGCAGCCCTCACGACAGCAATCAGCCCCAGCATTTT

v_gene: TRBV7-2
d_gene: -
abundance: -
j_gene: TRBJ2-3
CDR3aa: CASSPGVQADTQYF
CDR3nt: TGTGCCAGCAGCCCCGGTGTCCAGGCAGATACGCAGTATTTT

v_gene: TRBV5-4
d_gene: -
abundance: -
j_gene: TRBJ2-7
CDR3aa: CASSFGNGRGSYEQYF
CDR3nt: TGTGCCAGCAGCTTTGGCAACGGACGGGGATCCTACGAGCAGTACTTC

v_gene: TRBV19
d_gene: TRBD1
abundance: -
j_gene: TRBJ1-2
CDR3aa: CASSIGTGFAGYTF
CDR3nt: TGTGCCAGTAGTATCGGGACAGGGTTTGCTGGCTACACCTTC

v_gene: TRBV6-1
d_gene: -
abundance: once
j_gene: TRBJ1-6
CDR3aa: CASKEGYNSPLHF
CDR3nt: TGTGCCAGCAAGGAGGGTTATAATTCACCCCTCCACTTT